The rows below give T cell receptor beta chains drawn from one sample of a study of vaccination effects on CD4 cells after COVID-19. Measured with immunoSEQ multiplex PCR; TCRdb has only the in-frame clones, and not every one. The table lists 52,000 or so clones, roughly two thirds of them singletons. No cognate antigen is known for these TCRs. Here the sequenced sample was CD4+ T cells from PBMCs cultured with SARS-CoV-2 spike peptides, taken before COVID-19 vaccination. Receptors were obtained from a human donor who received a COVID-19 vaccine. Each CDR3 is given with its conserved first and last residue. Fields, in order: V gene, J gene, clone size, D gene, CDR3 protein, CDR3 DNA. A D gene is named only where the DNA matches it firmly. Expanded clones are given a class, and other clones once, few, many or no size at all.

TRBV5-4,TRBJ1-4,.,.,CASSLDLRDQKLFF,TGTGCCAGCAGCTTGGATCTCAGGGACCAAAAACTGTTTTTT
TRBV4-2,TRBJ1-2,few,.,CASSQDSSPQGYTF,TGTGCCAGCAGCCAAGATAGCAGCCCGCAAGGCTACACCTTC
TRBV6-5,TRBJ2-2,.,.,CASTPGTYTGELFF,TGTGCCAGCACCCCCGGGACCTACACCGGGGAGCTGTTTTTT
TRBV18,TRBJ2-7,.,.,CASSPQGTGYEQYF,TGTGCCAGCTCACCACAGGGGACCGGCTACGAGCAGTACTTC
TRBV7-2,TRBJ2-7,.,.,CASSFWIGVDEQYF,TGTGCCAGCAGCTTTTGGATAGGGGTCGACGAGCAGTACTTC
TRBV6-5,TRBJ2-7,.,.,CAVLRDLSYEQYF,TGTGCCGTCCTCCGGGACCTCTCTTACGAGCAGTACTTC
TRBV28,TRBJ1-6,.,TRBD1,CASSTGQGGISYNSPLHF,TGTGCCAGCAGTACGGGACAGGGTGGGATTTCCTATAATTCACCCCTCCACTTT
TRBV6-6,TRBJ2-7,.,.,CASSYDPWRAGDEQYF,TGTGCCAGCAGTTACGACCCCTGGCGGGCAGGGGACGAGCAGTACTTC
TRBV7-2,TRBJ1-2,few,.,CASSRDIGGYTF,TGTGCCAGCAGCCGGGACATTGGGGGCTACACCTTC
TRBV19,TRBJ1-6,few,.,CASTAVGVDNSPLHF,TGTGCCAGTACAGCCGTGGGGGTCGATAATTCACCCCTCCACTTT
TRBV7-9,TRBJ1-1,few,.,CASSPGGWNTEAFF,TGTGCCAGCAGCCCGGGAGGCTGGAACACTGAAGCTTTCTTT
TRBV18,TRBJ1-2,.,TRBD1,CASSSVSGTGSRAGYTF,TGTGCCAGCTCATCCGTCTCCGGGACAGGAAGTAGGGCTGGCTACACCTTC
TRBV2,TRBJ1-3,few,TRBD1,CASRRDRGGNTIYF,TGTGCCAGCAGGAGGGACAGGGGTGGAAACACCATATATTTT
TRBV12-5,TRBJ2-7,.,TRBD1,CASGTTDRGWGEQYF,TGTGCTAGTGGCACCACCGACAGGGGGTGGGGGGAGCAGTACTTC
TRBV5-1,TRBJ2-2,few,.,CASRETGELFF,TGCGCCAGCAGGGAGACCGGGGAGCTGTTTTTT
TRBV3-1/TRBV3-2,TRBJ1-1,.,.,CASSNRDVNTEAFF,TGTGCCAGCAGCAACCGGGACGTGAACACTGAAGCTTTCTTT
TRBV6-2/TRBV6-3,TRBJ2-1,once,.,CASSYGGLAYNEQFF,TGTGCCAGCAGTTACGGGGGGCTAGCCTACAATGAGCAGTTCTTC
TRBV5-8,TRBJ1-2,.,.,CASSFGVTGLYYGYTF,TGTGCCAGCAGCTTTGGGGTCACAGGGTTGTACTATGGCTACACCTTC
TRBV28,TRBJ1-2,.,.,CASRDGTNYGYTF,TGTGCCAGCAGGGACGGTACTAACTATGGCTACACCTTC
TRBV5-1,TRBJ2-7,medium-sized,.,CARGSAYEQYF,TGCGCCAGAGGGAGTGCCTACGAGCAGTACTTC
TRBV11-2,TRBJ2-5,.,.,CASSFRFGETQYF,TGTGCCAGCAGCTTCCGGTTCGGGGAGACCCAGTACTTC
TRBV5-1,TRBJ1-6,few,TRBD1,CASSLETGFNSPLHF,TGCGCCAGCAGCTTGGAGACAGGGTTCAATTCACCCCTCCACTTT
TRBV6-1,TRBJ2-2,.,.,CASSDQAPNTGELFF,TGTGCCAGCAGTGACCAGGCCCCTAACACCGGGGAGCTGTTTTTT
TRBV2,TRBJ2-7,.,TRBD2,CASRRAWEAGPYEQYF,TGTGCCAGCAGGAGGGCCTGGGAAGCGGGACCCTACGAGCAGTACTTC
TRBV6-5,TRBJ2-1,once,.,CASRVTGLNEQFF,TGTGCCAGCAGGGTAACAGGGTTGAATGAGCAGTTCTTC
TRBV23-1,TRBJ1-5,.,.,CASSQSNQPQHF,TGCGCCAGCAGTCAATCGAATCAGCCCCAGCATTTT
TRBV3-1/TRBV3-2,TRBJ1-2,.,TRBD1,CASSQVSGIRGSGYTF,TGTGCCAGCAGCCAAGTTTCCGGGATCAGGGGGAGTGGCTACACCTTC
TRBV15,TRBJ2-1,.,.,CATSRDGSAGYNEQFF,TGTGCCACCAGCAGAGATGGCTCAGCGGGCTACAATGAGCAGTTCTTC
TRBV23-1,TRBJ2-1,.,TRBD2,CASSPQYYTAKRTSRTRVDSEQFF,TGCGCCAGCAGTCCTCAATATTACACAGCAAAACGGACTAGCCGCACTAGAGTCGATAGTGAGCAGTTCTTC
TRBV18,TRBJ1-5,.,TRBD1,CASRGQVDQPQHF,TGTGCCAGCCGAGGACAGGTCGACCAGCCCCAGCATTTT
TRBV30,TRBJ2-7,.,.,CAWTRDTEQYF,TGTGCCTGGACTAGAGACACCGAGCAGTACTTC
TRBV6-1,TRBJ1-2,.,.,CASSDPGTVYGYTF,TGTGCCAGCAGTGACCCCGGGACGGTCTATGGCTACACCTTC
TRBV6-2/TRBV6-3,TRBJ1-2,.,.,CASRLGGDGYGYTF,TGTGCCAGCCGCCTAGGCGGGGATGGGTATGGCTACACCTTC
TRBV28,TRBJ2-7,.,TRBD2,CASSLGGSLNSYEQYF,TGTGCCAGCAGTTTAGGCGGGAGCCTCAACTCCTACGAGCAGTACTTC
TRBV27,TRBJ2-7,.,TRBD2,CASSISGGTYEQYF,TGTGCCAGCAGCATTTCGGGGGGAACCTACGAGCAGTACTTC
TRBV15,TRBJ2-1,once,TRBD2,CATSRDQIGTRLEQFF,TGTGCCACCAGCAGAGATCAGATCGGGACTAGACTTGAGCAGTTCTTC
TRBV28,TRBJ2-7,.,TRBD1,CASRDRGRYEQYF,TGTGCCAGCAGGGACAGGGGGAGGTACGAGCAGTACTTC
TRBV11-2,TRBJ2-1,once,TRBD2,CASSPWAGGPVNEQFF,TGTGCCAGCAGCCCCTGGGCGGGGGGGCCGGTCAATGAGCAGTTCTTC
TRBV2,TRBJ1-2,.,.,CASSQREYGYTF,TGTGCCAGCAGTCAGAGAGAATATGGCTACACCTTC
TRBV7-2,TRBJ2-3,.,.,CASSLMAADTQYF,TGTGCCAGCAGCTTAATGGCGGCGGATACGCAGTATTTT
TRBV29-1,TRBJ1-2,.,.,CSVRLGVWDGYTF,TGCAGCGTTCGCTTAGGGGTATGGGATGGCTACACCTTC
TRBV3-1/TRBV3-2,TRBJ2-7,.,.,CASSQGGGQYF,TGTGCCAGCAGCCAAGGGGGCGGGCAGTACTTC
TRBV11-2,TRBJ1-5,medium-sized,.,CASSLGQNQPQHF,TGTGCCAGCAGCCTGGGACAAAATCAGCCCCAGCATTTT
TRBV10-3,TRBJ1-1,.,.,CAISDRGPNTEAFF,TGTGCCATCAGTGATCGAGGACCGAACACTGAAGCTTTCTTT
TRBV28,TRBJ1-6,.,.,CASSLGNSPLHF,TGTGCCAGCAGTTTAGGGAATTCACCCCTCCACTTT